This TCR beta chain emerged from a study of brain T cells in children with intractable seizures. Study results and limitations: Clones missing pre-surgery may reflect undersampling of that blood sample.

CDR1 is SGHAT, CDR2 FQNNGV, per germline. The CDR3 is 13 amino acids. V lost 3 bases, J lost 1 base, and 6 bases lay in between. Time point described: blood from clinic visit 5 months post-surgery; TSC patient then seizure free. Sequencing was limited to surgery cases with top T cell transcript signatures in brain tissue. Before surgery, patients took at least one anti-epileptic drug. To note about this clone: Its antigen is not known.

Repertoires were generated with immunoSEQ multiplex PCR, while TCRdb's copy carries only in-frame clones and drops some. Of about 340,000 clones listed, 85% to 95% are singletons. Sequenced material: peripheral blood, taken about 5 months after surgery. The origin of this receptor is a boy under two years old with tuberous sclerosis and intractable seizures. The J gene is TRBJ2-5, the V gene TRBV11-2, with D possibly TRBD2 on 5 matching bases. The CDR3 here is CASSFSVQETQYF. CDR3 nucleotide sequence: TGTGCCAGCAGCTTTAGCGTCCAAGAGACCCAGTACTTC. The full variable domain, in which reference TRBV11-2 and TRBJ2-5 provide the parts outside the CDR3, is EAGVAQSPRYKIIEKRQSVAFWCNPISGHATLYWYQQILGQGPKLLIQFQNNGVVDDSQLPKDRFSAERLKGVDSTLKIQPAKLEDSAVYLCASSFSVQETQYFGPGTRLLVL.